The source of this T cell receptor (beta chain) is a study of blood T cell repertoires in COVID-19. Study-level background: Specimens from acute and convalescent COVID-19 originated in the United States, Italy and Spain.

The CDR3 spans 15 residues. Germline values: CDR1 SGHRS, CDR2 YFSETQ. The trim removed 0 bases at V and 6 bases at J, leaving 5 bases unmatched. In the original workflow: Nucleated cell number was recorded as an estimate derived from reference gene primer amplification. Profiling relied on immunoSEQ multiplex PCR, and the TCRdb table lists in-frame clones only, not all of them. V and J calls and clone size are those listed in that table; D and trimming were worked out from the DNA. Among 350,000 or so clones listed, roughly nine tenths were seen once. Living in under 30 US areas, the participants were between roughly 18 and 89 years of age.

Source material: PBMCs or T cells enriched from blood (not recorded which). The TCR was taken from a young woman who had recovered from COVID-19. V gene TRBV5-1 combines with J gene TRBJ2-1; 8 bases align to TRBD2. The CDR3 coding sequence is TGCGCCAGCAGCTTGGAGACTAGCGAAGTCAATGAGCAGTTCTTC. Translation: CASSLETSEVNEQFF.